This T cell receptor (beta chain) stems from a study of T cell repertoires in cytomegalovirus infection. This clonotype has ten or more counts. One end of the junction varies from germline; a read error may be responsible. MiXCR was run by TCRdb on the reads, yielding one entry per CDR3 protein. The sample includes almost 300,000 distinct CDR3 sequences, approximately 8.9% of them seen just once. Sequencing was carried out using PBMCs. The sequence was obtained from a human donor in good health (CMV status not recorded). Some clones in this sample may be carry-over from other donors' samples.

The CDR3 spells CASTLKASNLNTEAFF. The CDR3 DNA reads TGTGCCAGCACCTTGAAAGCCAGCAACTTGAACACTGAAGCTTTCTTT. The gene calls are TRBV5-6 and TRBJ1-1, with D uncertain. CDR3 length equals 16 residues. Germline-derived CDR1 and CDR2 are SGHDT and YYEEEE.